Below, 2 T cell receptor beta chains from the same sample are listed, as sequenced in a study of OX40 agonist ivuxolimab in advanced cancers. Produced via immunoSEQ multiplex PCR; TCRdb's table is partial and in-frame only. The data contain tens of thousands of clones, around 87% of them singletons. The sample in question was CD4+ or CD8+ T cells sorted from blood, obtained in a trial of the OX40 agonist ivuxolimab. The source of these receptors is an adult with an advanced solid tumor such as melanoma, head and neck, liver or kidney cancer.

This clone showed up just a few times. The CDR3 sequence: CASSYQQGTEQYF. DNA for the CDR3: TGCGCCAGCAGCTACCAGCAGGGCACCGAGCAGTACTTC. The rearrangement links TRBV5-1 to TRBJ2-7; possibly TRBD1 for D (5 bases). The CDR3 contains 13 residues. CDR1 is SGHRS, CDR2 YFSETQ, per germline. With 3 bases removed from V and 6 bases from J, the gap between germline ends came to 13 bases.

The chain is built from TRBV19 and TRBJ2-1, with TRBD1 matching over 9 bases. The CDR3 covers 15 residues. Germline V gene sequence: CDR1 LNHDA, CDR2 SQIVND (reference sequence). V shed 5 bases, J shed 9 bases, and the junction held 11 bases outside the gene matches. CDR3 DNA sequence: TGTGCCAGTAGTGTTGGGACAGGGTCAAGAGTTGAGCAGTTCTTC. Protein: CASSVGTGSRVEQFF. Variable domain in full (rest from reference TRBV19 and TRBJ2-1): DGGITQSPKYLFRKEGQNVTLSCEQNLNHDAMYWYRQDPGQGLRLIYYSQIVNDFQKGDIAEGYSVSREKKESFPLTVTSAQKNPTAFYLCASSVGTGSRVEQFFGPGTRLTVL.